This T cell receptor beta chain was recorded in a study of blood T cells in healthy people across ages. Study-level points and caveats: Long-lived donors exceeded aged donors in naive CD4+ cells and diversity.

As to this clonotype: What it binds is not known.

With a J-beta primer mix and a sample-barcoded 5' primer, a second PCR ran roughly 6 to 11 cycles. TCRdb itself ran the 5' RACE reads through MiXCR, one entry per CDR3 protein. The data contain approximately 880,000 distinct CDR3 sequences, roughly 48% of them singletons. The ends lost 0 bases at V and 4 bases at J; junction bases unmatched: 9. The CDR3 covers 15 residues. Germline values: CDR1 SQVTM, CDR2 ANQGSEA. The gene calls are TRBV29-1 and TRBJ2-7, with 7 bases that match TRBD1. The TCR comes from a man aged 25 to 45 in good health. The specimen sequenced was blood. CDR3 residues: CSVEDRGRGTYEQYF. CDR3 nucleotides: TGCAGCGTTGAAGATCGTGGCAGGGGGACATACGAGCAGTACTTC.